One and the same sample provided the 12 T cell receptor beta chains below, sequenced in a study of blood T cell repertoires in COVID-19. The table came from immunoSEQ multiplex PCR; TCRdb's copy has only in-frame clones and leaves some out. Of about 140,000 clones listed, about 80% are singletons. The specimen sequenced was peripheral blood. These TCRs come from a woman aged 55-69 years with acute or convalescent COVID-19.

The sample holds one count of this clone. The V gene is TRBV27, the J gene TRBJ2-7, with 7 bases fitting TRBD1. The CDR3 consists of 14 residues. Germline V CDR1 and CDR2: MNHEY, SMNVEV (reference sequence). The trim removed 3 bases at V and 3 bases at J, leaving 5 bases unmatched. CDR3 residues: CASSLGQWGYEQYF. The CDR3 DNA is TGTGCCAGCAGTTTGGGACAGTGGGGCTACGAGCAGTACTTC.

This clone was found once. V usage is TRBV9 and J usage is TRBJ1-1; TRBD1 might be the D (6 bases). Germline CDR1 reads SGDLS; CDR2 reads YYNGEE. V dropped 4 bases and J dropped 8 bases, with 21 bases sitting between them. The CDR3 has 15 residues. In nucleotides, the CDR3 is TGTGCCAGCAGCCCTCCCGAGCGGGGGCCAGGAGAAGCTTTCTTT. It is translated as CASSPPERGPGEAFF.

The V and J genes are TRBV7-2 and TRBJ2-3; 10 positions match TRBD2. Unmatched junction bases numbered 4, after V lost 5 bases and J lost 2 bases. From germline, CDR1 is SGHTA and CDR2 FQGNSA. The CDR3 is 15 residues long. CDR3: CASSKLAGPTDTQYF. The DNA for the CDR3 is TGTGCCAGCAGCAAACTAGCGGGGCCCACAGATACGCAGTATTTT.

The rearrangement links TRBV6-6 to TRBJ1-3, with TRBD1 matching 8 bases. The trim removed 5 bases at V and 4 bases at J, leaving 10 bases unmatched. Per germline, CDR1 MNHNY and CDR2 SVGAGI (reference sequence). CDR3 length equals 16 residues. CDR3 sequence: CASSRTRQGTGNTIYF. The CDR3 DNA reads TGTGCCAGCAGTCGAACTCGACAGGGGACAGGAAACACCATATATTTT.

The chain couples TRBV30 to TRBJ1-2, with a possible D match to TRBD1 (6 bases). CDR1 and CDR2 from the germline V gene are GTSNPN and SVGIG (reference sequence). The ends were cut back, 1 base at V and 2 bases at J, with 8 bases in the middle. The CDR3 loop spans 13 amino acids. The CDR3 DNA is TGTGCCTGGAGTGGTCAGGGGAACTATGGCTACACCTTC. Translating gives CAWSGQGNYGYTF. Using reference TRBV30 and TRBJ1-2 for the parts outside the CDR3, the full variable domain is SQTIHQWPATLVQPVGSPLSLECTVEGTSNPNLYWYRQAAGRGLQLLFYSVGIGQISSEVPQNLSASRPQDRQFILSSKKLLLSDSGFYLCAWSGQGNYGYTFGSGTRLTVV.

The V and J genes are TRBV28 and TRBJ2-7; maybe TRBD2 (6 bases). V lost 11 bases, J lost 2 bases, and 16 bases lay in between. In germline, CDR1 is MDHEN, CDR2 SYDVKM. This CDR3 has 13 residues. Here the CDR3 DNA reads TGTGCCTCCCTCCGGGAGCTAACCTACGAGCAGTACTTC. Translated: CASLRELTYEQYF.

The chain couples TRBV19 to TRBJ2-5; 12 bases map to TRBD2. Germline-derived CDR1 and CDR2 are LNHDA and SQIVND (reference sequence). The V and J ends lost 5 bases and 4 bases, in that order; junction bases with no gene match: 14. The CDR3 is 18 amino acids. The CDR3 loop is CASSSKTSGRGRGETQYF. The CDR3 coding sequence is TGTGCCAGTAGTTCGAAGACTAGCGGGAGAGGTCGTGGAGAGACCCAGTACTTC.

The rearrangement links TRBV11-2 to TRBJ2-7; D is unresolved. There are 14 residues in the CDR3. Trimming pared 5 bases from V and 1 base from J, leaving 12 bases between. Germline CDR1 reads SGHAT; CDR2 reads FQNNGV. The CDR3 DNA reads as TGTGCCAGCAGCCCCCTGAGTTGGTCCTACGAGCAGTACTTC. Its translation: CASSPLSWSYEQYF. The complete variable domain, with remaining parts taken from reference TRBV11-2 and TRBJ2-7, reads EAGVAQSPRYKIIEKRQSVAFWCNPISGHATLYWYQQILGQGPKLLIQFQNNGVVDDSQLPKDRFSAERLKGVDSTLKIQPAKLEDSAVYLCASSPLSWSYEQYFGPGTRLTVT.

The V gene is TRBV7-9, the J gene TRBJ1-1; D might be TRBD1 (5 bases). The V gene's germline CDR1 is SEHNR and CDR2 FQNEAQ (reference sequence). The CDR3 has 14 amino acids. V gave up 2 bases and J gave up 4 bases, with 11 bases separating them. CDR3 region: CASSLLGGGTEAFF. The CDR3 nucleotides are TGTGCCAGCAGCTTACTGGGGGGAGGCACTGAAGCTTTCTTT.

This rearrangement joins TRBV29-1 to TRBJ1-2, with TRBD1 identical over 7 bases. The CDR3 has 12 residues. V was clipped by 3 bases and J by 4 bases; unmatched bases: 2. Germline values: CDR1 SQVTM, CDR2 ANQGSEA. The CDR3 DNA reads TGCAGCGTTGATAGGGGGCTCTATGGCTACACCTTC. Encoded protein: CSVDRGLYGYTF.

Concerning this clone: The conserved phenylalanine or tryptophan is not found at the CDR3 terminus, so this likely reflects a read error. The DNA is left out, because the CDR3 cannot be placed on it with certainty; the CDR3 is given as TCRdb lists it. The CDR3 loop reads CASSRVVGRGYD. This chain connects TRBV19 to TRBJ2-7; TRBD2, the table's D call, lacks a check against the DNA. Counting both end residues, the CDR3 totals 12 amino acids. Germline V gene lookup returns CDR1 LNHDA and CDR2 SQIVND (reference sequence).

This clone was counted once. V gene TRBV5-1 combines with J gene TRBJ2-1; 13 positions agree with TRBD2. V lost 3 bases, J lost 5 bases, and 5 bases stayed unmatched. CDR1 and CDR2 from the germline V gene are SGHRS and YFSETQ. The CDR3 is 16 residues long. CDR3 coding DNA: TGCGCCAGCAGCTGGGGACTAGCGGGACCAAACAATGAGCAGTTCTTC. This encodes CASSWGLAGPNNEQFF.